Each of the 4 T cell receptor beta chains below was sequenced from the same sample in a study of blood T cell repertoires in COVID-19. Sequencing was performed with immunoSEQ multiplex PCR; in TCRdb, only in-frame clones are kept and a portion is missing. The sample comprises 130,000 to 150,000 clones, 84% of which are singletons, and over 7.5% rests with the top ten. The source material was peripheral blood. The receptors stem from a woman aged 80 or older in a cohort sampled during active or convalescent COVID-19.

This chain links TRBV6-5 with TRBJ2-7; 8 bases agree with TRBD1. J lost 2 bases, V lost 4 bases, and 7 bases had no gene match. CDR3 length: 15 residues. CDR1 is MNHEY and CDR2 is SVGAGI in the germline V gene. The chain's CDR3 is CASSFRQGIPYEQYV. The CDR3, as DNA: TGTGCCAGCAGTTTTCGACAGGGGATCCCCTACGAGCAGTACGTC.

The chain carries TRBV25-1 and TRBJ2-3; TRBD2 might be the D (6 bases). The CDR3 runs to 13 residues. V lost 6 bases, J lost 6 bases, and 13 bases lay in between. The V gene's germline CDR1 is MGHDK and CDR2 SYGVNS. The CDR3 spells CASSEEGWDTQYF. The CDR3 coding sequence is TGTGCCAGCAGCGAGGAGGGCTGGGATACGCAGTATTTT.

This clone was seen a single time. In nucleotides, the CDR3 is TGCGCCAGCAGCCAAGTTCTAATCACCCGGGCTAGCGGGATACCCTACGAGCAGTACTTC. Protein: CASSQVLITRASGIPYEQYF. This sequence joins TRBV4-1 and TRBJ2-7, with 9 bases fitting TRBD2. The CDR3 has 20 residues. Germline V lookup: CDR1 MGHRA, CDR2 YSYEKL. With V trimmed by 1 base and J by 2 bases, 18 bases remained unmatched.

The rearrangement uses TRBV27 and TRBJ2-6; the match to TRBD1 covers 8 bases. Germline V lookup: CDR1 MNHEY, CDR2 SMNVEV (reference sequence). This CDR3 is built from 14 residues. The ends lost 8 bases at V and 7 bases at J; junction bases unmatched: 7. CDR3 region: CASGGQGFANVLTF. CDR3 nucleotides: TGTGCCAGCGGAGGACAGGGTTTTGCCAACGTCCTGACTTTC.